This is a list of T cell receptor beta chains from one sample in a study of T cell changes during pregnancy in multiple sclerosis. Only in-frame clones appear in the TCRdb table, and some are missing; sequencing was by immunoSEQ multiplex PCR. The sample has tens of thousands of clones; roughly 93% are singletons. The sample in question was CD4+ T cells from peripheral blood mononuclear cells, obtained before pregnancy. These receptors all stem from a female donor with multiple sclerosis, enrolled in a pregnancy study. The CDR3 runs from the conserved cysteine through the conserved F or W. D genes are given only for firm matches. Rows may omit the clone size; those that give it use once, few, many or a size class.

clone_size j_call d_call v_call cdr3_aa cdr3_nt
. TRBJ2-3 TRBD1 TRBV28 CASSLVGQPNTQYF TGTGCCAGCAGTTTAGTGGGACAGCCAAATACGCAGTATTTT
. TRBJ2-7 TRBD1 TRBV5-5 CASSARQGTYEQYF TGTGCCAGCAGCGCCAGACAGGGGACCTACGAGCAGTACTTC
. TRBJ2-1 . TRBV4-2 CASSQEAKLGRILVNEQFF TGTGCCAGCAGCCAAGAAGCCAAGTTAGGGAGGATTCTGGTTAATGAGCAGTTCTTC
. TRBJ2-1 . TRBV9 CASSPRGLQGINEQFF TGTGCCAGCAGCCCGCGGGGACTACAGGGTATCAATGAGCAGTTCTTC
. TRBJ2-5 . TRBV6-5 CASKVGVSQETQYF TGTGCCAGCAAAGTAGGGGTTTCCCAAGAGACCCAGTACTTC
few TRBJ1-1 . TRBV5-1 CASRGRLNTEAFF TGCGCCAGCAGGGGGAGGTTGAACACTGAAGCTTTCTTT
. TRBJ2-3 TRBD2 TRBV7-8 CASSPRREGSDTQYF TGTGCCAGCAGCCCGCGGCGGGAGGGTTCAGATACGCAGTATTTT
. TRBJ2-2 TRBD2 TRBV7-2 CASSPGLGNTGELFF TGTGCCAGCAGCCCCGGACTAGGGAACACCGGGGAGCTGTTTTTT
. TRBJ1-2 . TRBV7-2 CASSLQQGRANYGYTF TGTGCCAGCAGCTTACAGCAGGGGAGAGCTAACTATGGCTACACCTTC
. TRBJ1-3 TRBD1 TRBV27 CASRPGTATHSGNTIYF TGTGCCAGCAGACCCGGGACAGCCACCCACTCTGGAAACACCATATATTTT